This is a list of T cell receptor beta chains from one sample in a study of shared clonotypes between healthy human individuals. Assay: immunoSEQ multiplex PCR; the TCRdb copy retains only in-frame clones and omits some. The profile covers about 980,000 clones, with around 80% appearing a single time and around 1.5% taken by the ten largest. The sequenced material came from memory CD4+ T cells sorted from blood. The receptors stem from a man between 18 and 29 years old in good health. Each CDR3 is given with its conserved first and last residue. Each record gives: V gene, J gene, CDR3 length, CDR3 protein.

>TRBV6-5|TRBJ2-6|15
CASSYIVSGANVLTF
>TRBV23-1|TRBJ1-2|12
CASSQSFHGYTF
>TRBV18|TRBJ2-5|17
CASSPPLRGTVQETQYF
>TRBV11-2|TRBJ1-4|12
CASSLNPWDLTF
>TRBV4-1|TRBJ2-1|16
CASSHSGTGNKNEQFF
>TRBV5-6|TRBJ2-6|16
CASSPPGVSGANVLTF
>TRBV5-1|TRBJ1-4|14
CASSLGGLGEKLFF
>TRBV2|TRBJ2-5|14
CASYAVLDQETQYF
>TRBV13|TRBJ2-4|13
CASSFGGRNIQYF
>TRBV27|TRBJ1-3|15
CASSLRQGLGNTIYF
>TRBV4-3|TRBJ1-4|14
CASSQTLWSEKLFF
>TRBV5-5|TRBJ1-4|15
CASSGNVGLNEKLFF
>TRBV19|TRBJ1-1|15
CASSDRGRTNTEAFF
>TRBV6-1|TRBJ2-1|14
CASSEQSSYNEQFF
>TRBV5-5|TRBJ1-2|15
CASSSDPTGFGGYTF
>TRBV4-1|TRBJ1-2|15
CASSEGTGGWYGYTF
>TRBV11-2|TRBJ2-3|18
CASSLRPSGSVSTDTQYF
>TRBV30|TRBJ1-4|16
CAWRAPRGATNEKLFF
>TRBV5-1|TRBJ1-4|16
CASSSGGSATNEKLFF
>TRBV19|TRBJ1-2|15
CASTLLTGGHYGYTF
>TRBV6-4|TRBJ2-3|14
CASSLAGGPDTQYF
>TRBV5-4|TRBJ2-3|11
CASSLKDTQYF
>TRBV5-1|TRBJ1-1|13
CASSWGTNTEAFF
>TRBV21-1|TRBJ1-6|19
CASRGFHVGTAIYNSPLHF
>TRBV5-1|TRBJ2-6|15
CASSQSGAGANVLTF
>TRBV6-5|TRBJ1-6|14
CASTKDRGLGALHF
>TRBV6-6|TRBJ2-7|15
CASSYPGQGKGEQYF
>TRBV6-1|TRBJ1-2|12
CASSEGNYGYTF
>TRBV11-3|TRBJ2-2|15
CASSFRRQGAGELFF
>TRBV28|TRBJ1-6|16
CASSLRGQGNNSPLHF
>TRBV6-1|TRBJ1-2|16
CASSERGGQGVRGYTF
>TRBV7-2|TRBJ2-2|17
CASSPVLATIATGELFF
>TRBV7-3|TRBJ2-7|17
CASSTTGTGGQRGEQYF
>TRBV7-8|TRBJ1-2|15
CASRSEGGVLDGYTF
>TRBV7-2|TRBJ1-6|13
CASSLQSPSPLHF
>TRBV6-1|TRBJ1-6|15
CASSEDLRGNSPLHF
>TRBV6-6|TRBJ1-5|12
CASKGGLQPQHF
>TRBV27|TRBJ1-5|14
CASSLNRGDQPQHF
>TRBV6-5|TRBJ1-1|14
CASSYGLPNTEAFF
>TRBV7-9|TRBJ2-7|14
CASVLAGVVYEQYF
>TRBV5-1|TRBJ1-2|13
CASSLVLGDGYTF
>TRBV9|TRBJ2-7|14
CASSVEGTSAEQYF
>TRBV9|TRBJ2-5|15
CASSPGGTGPKTQYF
>TRBV7-2|TRBJ2-7|15
CASSSRVGLFYEQYF
>TRBV10-1|TRBJ2-2|13
CASSESNTGELFF
>TRBV11-2|TRBJ2-7|15
CASRRPGTRTSEQYF
>TRBV5-1|TRBJ2-2|14
CASSAGANTGELFF
>TRBV30|TRBJ1-6|13
CAWSGTVNSPLHF
>TRBV5-1|TRBJ2-7|15
CASSHRQGEVYEQYF
>TRBV7-2|TRBJ2-1|14
CASSLSWTYNEQFF